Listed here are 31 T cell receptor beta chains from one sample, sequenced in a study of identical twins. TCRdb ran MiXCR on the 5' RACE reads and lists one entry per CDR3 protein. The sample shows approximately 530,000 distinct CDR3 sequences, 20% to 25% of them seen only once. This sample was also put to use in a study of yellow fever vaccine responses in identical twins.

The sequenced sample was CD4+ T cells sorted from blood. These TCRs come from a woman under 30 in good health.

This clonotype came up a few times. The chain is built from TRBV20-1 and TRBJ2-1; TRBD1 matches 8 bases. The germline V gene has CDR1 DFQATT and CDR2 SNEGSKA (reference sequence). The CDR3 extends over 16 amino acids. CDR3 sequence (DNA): TGCAGGGTAAAACCCGGGACAGGTGACCTCTACAATGAGCAGTTCTTC. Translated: CRVKPGTGDLYNEQFF.

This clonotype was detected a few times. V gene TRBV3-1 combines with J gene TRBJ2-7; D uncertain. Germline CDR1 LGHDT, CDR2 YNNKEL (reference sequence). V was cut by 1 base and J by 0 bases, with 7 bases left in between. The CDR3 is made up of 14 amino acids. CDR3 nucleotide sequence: TGTGCCAGCAGCCAAGTCTTTTCCTCCTACGAGCAGTACTTC. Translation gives CASSQVFSSYEQYF.

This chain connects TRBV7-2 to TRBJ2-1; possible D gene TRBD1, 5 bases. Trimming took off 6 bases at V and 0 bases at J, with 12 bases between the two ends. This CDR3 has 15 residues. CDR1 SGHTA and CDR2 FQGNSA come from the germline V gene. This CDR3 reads CASRKDTYSYNEQFF. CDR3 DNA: TGTGCCAGCAGGAAGGACACCTACTCCTACAATGAGCAGTTCTTC.

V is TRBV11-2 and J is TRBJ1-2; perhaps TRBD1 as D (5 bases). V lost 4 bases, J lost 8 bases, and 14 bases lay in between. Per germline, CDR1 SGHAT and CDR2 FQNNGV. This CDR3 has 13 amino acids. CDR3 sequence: CASSSPRASGYTF. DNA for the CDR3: TGTGCCAGCAGCTCCCCCAGGGCGAGCGGCTACACCTTC.

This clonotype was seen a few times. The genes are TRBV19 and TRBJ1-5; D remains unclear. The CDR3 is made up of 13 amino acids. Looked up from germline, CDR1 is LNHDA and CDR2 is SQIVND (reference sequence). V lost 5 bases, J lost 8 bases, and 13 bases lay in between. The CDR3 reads CASSDLVGEPQHF. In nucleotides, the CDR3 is TGTGCCAGTAGTGATTTGGTTGGGGAGCCCCAGCATTTT.

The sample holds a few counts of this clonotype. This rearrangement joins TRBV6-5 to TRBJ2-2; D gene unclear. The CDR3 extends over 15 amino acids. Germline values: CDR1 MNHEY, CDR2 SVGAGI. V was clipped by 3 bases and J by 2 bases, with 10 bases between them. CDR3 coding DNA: TGTGCCAGCAGTTATTCGTTCACAAACACCGGGGAGCTGTTTTTT. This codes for CASSYSFTNTGELFF.

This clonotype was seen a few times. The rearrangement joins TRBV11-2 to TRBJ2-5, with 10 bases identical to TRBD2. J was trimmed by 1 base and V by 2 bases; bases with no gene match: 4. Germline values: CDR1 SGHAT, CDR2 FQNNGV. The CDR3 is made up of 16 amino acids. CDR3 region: CASSLMSGGAQETQYF. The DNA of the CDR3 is TGTGCCAGCAGCTTAATGAGCGGGGGGGCCCAAGAGACCCAGTACTTC.

In DNA form, the CDR3 reads TGCAGTGCTAACGACAGGGGATATGGCTACACCTTC. It translates to CSANDRGYGYTF. This chain connects TRBV20-1 to TRBJ1-2, with TRBD1 identical over 8 bases. After removal of 4 bases from V and 5 bases from J, the junction contained 3 bases not matched to a gene. The CDR3 totals 12 residues. The germline CDR1 and CDR2 sequences are DFQATT and SNEGSKA (reference sequence).

CDR3 in DNA: TGTGCCAGCAGCCCCCAAGGTTGGGGCACTGAAGCTTTCTTT. This gives the protein CASSPQGWGTEAFF. V usage is TRBV7-6 and J usage is TRBJ1-1; D unresolved. The germline CDR1 and CDR2 sequences are SGHVS and FNYEAQ. The CDR3 runs 14 residues. The V end was cut by 5 bases, the J end by 4 bases, with 14 bases between.

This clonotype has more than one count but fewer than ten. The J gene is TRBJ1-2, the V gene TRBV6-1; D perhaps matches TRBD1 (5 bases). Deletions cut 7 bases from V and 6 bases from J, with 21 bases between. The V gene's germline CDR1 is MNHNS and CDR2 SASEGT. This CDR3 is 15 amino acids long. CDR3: CASNVRPDNWDGYTF. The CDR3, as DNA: TGTGCCAGCAATGTTCGGCCGGACAATTGGGATGGCTACACCTTC.

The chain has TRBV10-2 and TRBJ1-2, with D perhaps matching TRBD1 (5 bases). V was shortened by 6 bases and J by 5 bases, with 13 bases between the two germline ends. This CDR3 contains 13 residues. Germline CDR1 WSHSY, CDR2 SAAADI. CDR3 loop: CASSPGLLYGYTF. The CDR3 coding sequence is TGCGCCAGCAGCCCGGGACTGCTTTATGGCTACACCTTC.

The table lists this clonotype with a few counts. The CDR3 DNA is TGTGCCAGCAGACTCGGGGTTTCCTACAATGAGCAGTTCTTC. It yields the protein CASRLGVSYNEQFF. The chain uses TRBV11-2 and TRBJ2-1; a possible D gene is TRBD2 (5 bases). Germline V gene sequence: CDR1 SGHAT, CDR2 FQNNGV. Trimming cost V 6 bases and J 1 base, with 10 bases left between them. The CDR3 is made up of 14 amino acids. Full variable domain (remainder filled in from reference TRBV11-2 and TRBJ2-1): EAGVAQSPRYKIIEKRQSVAFWCNPISGHATLYWYQQILGQGPKLLIQFQNNGVVDDSQLPKDRFSAERLKGVDSTLKIQPAKLEDSAVYLCASRLGVSYNEQFFGPGTRLTVL.

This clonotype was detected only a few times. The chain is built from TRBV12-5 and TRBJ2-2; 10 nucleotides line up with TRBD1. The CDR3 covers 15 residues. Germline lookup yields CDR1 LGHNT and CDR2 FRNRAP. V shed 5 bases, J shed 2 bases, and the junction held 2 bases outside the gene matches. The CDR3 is CASGGDRGNTGELFF. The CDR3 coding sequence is TGTGCTAGTGGTGGGGACAGGGGTAACACCGGGGAGCTGTTTTTT.

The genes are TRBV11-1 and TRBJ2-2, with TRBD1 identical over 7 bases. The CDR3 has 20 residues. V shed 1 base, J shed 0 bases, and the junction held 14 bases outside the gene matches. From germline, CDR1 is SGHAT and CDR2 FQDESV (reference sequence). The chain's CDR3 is CASSLVGLARGQTNTGELFF. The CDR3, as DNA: TGTGCCAGCAGCTTAGTAGGCTTAGCTCGGGGACAGACGAACACCGGGGAGCTGTTTTTT. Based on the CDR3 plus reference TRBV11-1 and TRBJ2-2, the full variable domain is EAEVAQSPRYKITEKSQAVAFWCDPISGHATLYWYRQILGQGPELLVQFQDESVVDDSQLPKDRFSAERLKGVDSTLKIQPAELGDSAMYLCASSLVGLARGQTNTGELFFGEGSRLTVL.

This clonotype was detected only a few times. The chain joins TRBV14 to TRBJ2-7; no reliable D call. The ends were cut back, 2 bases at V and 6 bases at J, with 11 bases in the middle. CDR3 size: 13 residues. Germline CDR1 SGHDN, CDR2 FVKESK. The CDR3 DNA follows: TGTGCCAGCAGCCAATCTGGGTCCAGCGAGCAGTACTTC. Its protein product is CASSQSGSSEQYF.

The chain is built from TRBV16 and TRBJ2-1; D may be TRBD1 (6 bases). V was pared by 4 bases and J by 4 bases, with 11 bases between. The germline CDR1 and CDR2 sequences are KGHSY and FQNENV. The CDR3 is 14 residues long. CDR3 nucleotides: TGTGCCAGCAGCCGGGGCAGGGGTTACAATGAGCAGTTCTTC. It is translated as CASSRGRGYNEQFF.

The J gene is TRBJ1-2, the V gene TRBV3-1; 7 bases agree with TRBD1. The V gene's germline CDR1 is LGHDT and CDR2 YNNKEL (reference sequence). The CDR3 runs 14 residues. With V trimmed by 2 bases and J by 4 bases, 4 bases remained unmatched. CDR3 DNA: TGTGCCAGCAGCCAATGGGACAGACTCTATGGCTACACCTTC. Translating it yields CASSQWDRLYGYTF.

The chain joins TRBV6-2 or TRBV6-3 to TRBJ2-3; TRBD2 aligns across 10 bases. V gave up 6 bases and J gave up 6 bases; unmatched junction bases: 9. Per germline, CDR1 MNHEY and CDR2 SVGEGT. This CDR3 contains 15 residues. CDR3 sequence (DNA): TGTGCCAGCAGCCGCAGCGGGAGGGCCGCCGATACGCAGTATTTT. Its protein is CASSRSGRAADTQYF.

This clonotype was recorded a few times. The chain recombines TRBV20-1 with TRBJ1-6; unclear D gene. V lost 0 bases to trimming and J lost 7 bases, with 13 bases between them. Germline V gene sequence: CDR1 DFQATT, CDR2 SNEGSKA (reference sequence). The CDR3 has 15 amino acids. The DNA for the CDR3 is TGCAGTGCTAGAGAGATTGGCGGTTTAAATTCACCCCTCCACTTT. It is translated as CSAREIGGLNSPLHF.

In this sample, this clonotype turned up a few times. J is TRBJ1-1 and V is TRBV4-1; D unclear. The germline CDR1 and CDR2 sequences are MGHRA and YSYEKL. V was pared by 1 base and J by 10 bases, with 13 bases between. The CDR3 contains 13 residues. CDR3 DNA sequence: TGCGCCAGCAGCCAAGTTGGTTCCGGGCGAGCTTTCTTT. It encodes CASSQVGSGRAFF.

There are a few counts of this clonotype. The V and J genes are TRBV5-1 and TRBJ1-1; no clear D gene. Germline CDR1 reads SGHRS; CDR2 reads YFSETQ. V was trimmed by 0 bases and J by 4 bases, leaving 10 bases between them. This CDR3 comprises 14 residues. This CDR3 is CASSLVKGVTEAFF. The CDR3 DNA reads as TGCGCCAGCAGCTTGGTTAAGGGTGTCACTGAAGCTTTCTTT.

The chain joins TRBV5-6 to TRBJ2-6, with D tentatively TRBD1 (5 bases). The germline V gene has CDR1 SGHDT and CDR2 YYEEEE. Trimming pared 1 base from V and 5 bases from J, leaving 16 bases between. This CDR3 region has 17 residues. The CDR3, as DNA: TGTGCCAGCAGCTTGTTCTCCAGGGTGGAAAGGGCCAACGTCCTGACTTTC. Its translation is CASSLFSRVERANVLTF.

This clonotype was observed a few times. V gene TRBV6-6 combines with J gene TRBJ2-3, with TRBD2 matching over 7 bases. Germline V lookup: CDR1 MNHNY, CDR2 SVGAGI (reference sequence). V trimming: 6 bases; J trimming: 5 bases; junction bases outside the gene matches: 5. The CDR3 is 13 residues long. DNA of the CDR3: TGTGCCAGCAGGGGAGGGCAAGGAGATACGCAGTATTTT. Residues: CASRGGQGDTQYF.

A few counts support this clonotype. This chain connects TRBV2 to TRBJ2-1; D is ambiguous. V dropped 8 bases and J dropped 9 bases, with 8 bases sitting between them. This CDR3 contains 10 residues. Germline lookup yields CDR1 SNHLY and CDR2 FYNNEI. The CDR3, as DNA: TGTGCCAGCCTAGGAAGTGAGCAGTTCTTC. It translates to CASLGSEQFF. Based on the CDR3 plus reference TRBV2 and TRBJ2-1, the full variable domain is EPEVTQTPSHQVTQMGQEVILRCVPISNHLYFYWYRQILGQKVEFLVSFYNNEISEKSEIFDDQFSVERPDGSNFTLKIRSTKLEDSAMYFCASLGSEQFFGPGTRLTVL.

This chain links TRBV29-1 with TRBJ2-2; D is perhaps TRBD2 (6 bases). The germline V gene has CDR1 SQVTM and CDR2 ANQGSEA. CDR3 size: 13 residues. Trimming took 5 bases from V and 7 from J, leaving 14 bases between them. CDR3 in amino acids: CSVQIPGVGELFF. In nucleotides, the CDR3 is TGCAGCGTTCAGATCCCGGGAGTCGGGGAGCTGTTTTTT.

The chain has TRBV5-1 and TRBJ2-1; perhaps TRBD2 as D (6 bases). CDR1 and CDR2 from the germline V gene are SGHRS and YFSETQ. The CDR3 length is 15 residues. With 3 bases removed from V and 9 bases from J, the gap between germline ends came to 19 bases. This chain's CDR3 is CASSSGTFRTTEQFF. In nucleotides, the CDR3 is TGCGCCAGCAGCTCAGGGACTTTCCGAACGACTGAGCAGTTCTTC.

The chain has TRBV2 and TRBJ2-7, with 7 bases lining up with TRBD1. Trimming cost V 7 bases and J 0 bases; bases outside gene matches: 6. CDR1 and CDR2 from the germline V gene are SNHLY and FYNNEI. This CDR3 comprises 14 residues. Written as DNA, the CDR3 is TGTGCCAGCACCCAGGGGGACGGCTCCTACGAGCAGTACTTC. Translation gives CASTQGDGSYEQYF.

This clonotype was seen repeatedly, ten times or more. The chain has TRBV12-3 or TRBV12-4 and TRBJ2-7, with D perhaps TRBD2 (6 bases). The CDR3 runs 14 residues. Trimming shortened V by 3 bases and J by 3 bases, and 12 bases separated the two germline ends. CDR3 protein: CASSFSGHLYEQYF. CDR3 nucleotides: TGTGCCAGCAGTTTTAGCGGCCACCTCTACGAGCAGTACTTC.

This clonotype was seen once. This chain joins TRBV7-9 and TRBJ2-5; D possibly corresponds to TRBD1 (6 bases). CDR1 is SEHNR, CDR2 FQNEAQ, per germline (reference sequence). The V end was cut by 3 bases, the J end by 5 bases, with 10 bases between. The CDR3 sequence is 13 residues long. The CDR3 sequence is CASSFIGGETQYF. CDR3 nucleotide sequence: TGTGCCAGCAGCTTCATTGGGGGCGAGACCCAGTACTTC.

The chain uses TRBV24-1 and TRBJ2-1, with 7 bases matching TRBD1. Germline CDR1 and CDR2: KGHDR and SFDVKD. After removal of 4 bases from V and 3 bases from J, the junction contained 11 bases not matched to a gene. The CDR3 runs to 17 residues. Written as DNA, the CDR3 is TGTGCCACCAGTGACCCTAAACCGGGACAGAACTACAATGAGCAGTTCTTC. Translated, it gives CATSDPKPGQNYNEQFF.

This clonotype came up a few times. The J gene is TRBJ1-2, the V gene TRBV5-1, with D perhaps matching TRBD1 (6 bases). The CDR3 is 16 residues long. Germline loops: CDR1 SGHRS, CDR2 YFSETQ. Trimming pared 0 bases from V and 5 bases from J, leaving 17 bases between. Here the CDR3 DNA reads TGCGCCAGCAGCTTGGATGGACAGCCCTACTTATATGGCTACACCTTC. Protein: CASSLDGQPYLYGYTF.